This T cell receptor (beta chain) was identified in a study of cytomegalovirus exposure and HLA in healthy donors. For this clone: Its antigen is not known.

The trim removed 3 bases at V and 10 bases at J, leaving 3 bases unmatched. This CDR3 has 13 amino acids. Germline CDR1 and CDR2: MRHNA and SNTAGT. Study-level points and caveats: In vitro checks showed that three CMV-associated chains really do target CMV antigens. Diagnosis of cytomegalovirus status made by the classifier reportedly showed high specificity and sensitivity.

Generated by immunoSEQ multiplex PCR, the TCRdb table keeps only in-frame clones and is missing some. The profile shows around 150,000 clones, around nine tenths of them singletons. The sample was PBMCs. The receptor was isolated from a man aged 18 to 29 in good health and CMV-seropositive. The gene calls are TRBV6-4 and TRBJ2-1; 10 nucleotides agree with TRBD2. This CDR3 is CASSELLAGEQFF. The DNA of the CDR3 is TGTGCCAGCAGTGAGTTACTAGCGGGAGAGCAGTTCTTC.